These 7 T cell receptor beta chains were all obtained from the same sample, sequenced in a study of cytomegalovirus exposure and HLA in healthy donors. A multiplex PCR was run with 60 Vbeta primers and 13 Jbeta primers. Assay used: immunoSEQ multiplex PCR; TCRdb lists only in-frame clones, some missing. In the table there are roughly 97,000 clones, more than 75% of which are singletons. The sequenced material came from PBMCs. Receptors originate from a woman aged 40 to 55 in good health and CMV-seronegative.

The J gene is TRBJ2-7, the V gene TRBV6-4; 7 bases align to TRBD1. The CDR3 covers 17 residues. V lost 0 bases to trimming and J lost 6 bases; unmatched junction nucleotides: 14. Germline V gives CDR1 MRHNA, CDR2 SNTAGT. The CDR3 protein is CASSDSKKGQILPEQYF. The CDR3, as DNA: TGTGCCAGCAGTGACTCGAAAAAGGGACAGATCTTGCCCGAGCAGTACTTC.

This chain connects TRBV11-2 to TRBJ2-7, with D possibly matching TRBD2 (6 bases). CDR3 length equals 18 residues. Trimming shortened V by 1 base and J by 0 bases, and 19 bases separated the two germline ends. Germline-derived CDR1 and CDR2 are SGHAT and FQNNGV. The CDR3 protein is CASSLVRAGRPTSYEQYF. CDR3 coding DNA: TGTGCCAGCAGCTTAGTCCGAGCGGGCAGGCCGACCTCCTACGAGCAGTACTTC.

The rearrangement links TRBV7-3 to TRBJ2-1; 10 bases agree with TRBD2. J lost 6 bases, V lost 1 base, and 12 bases had no gene match. Germline loops: CDR1 SGHTA, CDR2 FQGTGA. This CDR3 is built from 18 residues. CDR3 loop: CASSLIPSAGLARNEQFF. Here the CDR3 DNA reads TGTGCCAGCAGCTTAATTCCCTCGGCGGGACTAGCGCGCAATGAGCAGTTCTTC.

V is TRBV5-8 and J is TRBJ2-7, with D hard to call. The germline V gene has CDR1 SGHTS and CDR2 YDEGEE. The CDR3 runs 13 residues. V dropped 2 bases and J dropped 6 bases, with 12 bases sitting between them. The CDR3: CASSLSGSLEQYF. In nucleotides, the CDR3 is TGTGCCAGCAGCTTATCAGGTTCCCTCGAGCAGTACTTC.

The V and J genes are TRBV5-4 and TRBJ2-7; 9 bases agree with TRBD1. Germline CDR1 reads SGHNT; CDR2 reads YYREEE (reference sequence). V shed 4 bases, J shed 7 bases, and the junction held 9 bases outside the gene matches. The CDR3 is 14 residues long. The CDR3 DNA follows: TGTGCCAGCAGCCGGGACAGGGATTTTCTGGAGCAGTACTTC. This sequence encodes CASSRDRDFLEQYF.

The rearrangement joins TRBV7-2 to TRBJ1-1; the D is unclear. CDR1 SGHTA and CDR2 FQGNSA come from the germline V gene. The V gene lost 4 bases and the J gene lost 0 bases, with 6 bases spanning the gap. This CDR3 is 13 amino acids long. CDR3 loop: CASSSTLNTEAFF. Here the CDR3 DNA reads TGTGCCAGCAGCTCGACATTGAACACTGAAGCTTTCTTT.

The rearrangement uses TRBV4-1 and TRBJ1-5; TRBD1 is a possible D gene (5 bases). The CDR3 spans 15 residues. CDR1 and CDR2 from the germline V gene are MGHRA and YSYEKL. The V and J ends lost 1 base and 5 bases respectively, with 12 bases between them. CDR3 loop: CASSQGPGLDQPQHF. The CDR3 nucleotides read TGCGCCAGCAGCCAAGGCCCAGGGTTGGATCAGCCCCAGCATTTT.